This T cell receptor beta chain was identified during a study of tumor-infiltrating lymphocytes in primary liver carcinoma. Points on this clonotype: The antigen remains unidentified. Since no conserved phenylalanine or tryptophan closes the CDR3, a read error is the likely cause.

Points from the study as a whole: Blood trailed tumors significantly in top-250-clone fraction (p = 0.039). Only about 8-25% of top clones were detected in all five tumor regions.

Germline V gene sequence: CDR1 SGHAT, CDR2 FQNNGV. Trimming took 5 bases from V and 8 from J, leaving 8 bases between them. The CDR3 totals 11 residues. Using a constant-region primer together with ProtoScript II reverse transcriptase, TCR beta cDNA was made from around 0.55 ug of total RNA. Three nested multiplex PCR rounds of slightly modified ARM-PCR generated TCR beta libraries. The first two PCR rounds used TRBV1-TRBV30 forward primers with a C-beta reverse primer, 10 to 11 cycles each. TCRdb re-derived calls from the multiplex PCR reads in MiXCR, one entry per CDR3 protein. The table lists about 120,000 distinct CDR3 sequences, 50% to 65% of them singletons. Co-extraction of RNA and DNA was performed on 20-30 mg of unsorted bulk tissue. These patients lived with chronic HBV infection and had never been treated.

The chain joins TRBV11-2 to TRBJ2-3, with D uncertain. The receptor's source is a woman aged 55-70 years with primary liver carcinoma and hepatitis B virus infection. Sample: liver tumor tissue from sampling region 1. Noted subset: tumor region T1, superior pole. CDR3 residues: CASSPLGTQYL. DNA of the CDR3: TGTGCCAGCAGCCCTTTGGGTACGCAGTATTTG.